Included here is one T cell receptor beta chain sequence, with context. Its antigen is undetermined. The germline V gene encodes CDR1 MNHNS and CDR2 SASEGT. The ends were cut back, 4 bases at V and 9 bases at J, with 9 bases in the middle. This CDR3 comprises 11 residues. The sample belongs to a study of cytomegalovirus exposure and HLA in healthy donors. Study-wide points: Cytomegalovirus status was reportedly diagnosed by the classifier with high sensitivity and specificity.

While the first cohort had 600 to 800 subjects, the donors belonged to the separate validation cohort of over a hundred subjects. Sequencing was performed with immunoSEQ multiplex PCR; in TCRdb, only in-frame clones are kept and a portion is missing. The table lists 110,000 or so clones, 70% to 90% of them singletons, with less than 4.5% in the top ten. The rearrangement uses TRBV6-1 and TRBJ1-1; D might be TRBD1 (6 bases). The TCR sequence derives from a young man in good health and CMV-seropositive. The sequenced material came from PBMCs. CDR3: CASSGTEKAFF. Here the CDR3 DNA reads TGTGCCAGCAGTGGGACAGAAAAAGCTTTCTTT.